This T cell receptor (beta chain) emerged from a study of blood T cell repertoires in COVID-19. Study overall: Samples came from the United States, Italy and Spain, spanning acute and convalescent COVID-19.

As concerns this clone: Other DNA sequences in this sample translate to the same CDR3.

Produced via immunoSEQ multiplex PCR; TCRdb's table is partial and in-frame only. The sample yields around 100,000 clones, 90% seen once. The CDR3 is 13 residues long. Trimming cost V 3 bases and J 2 bases, with 7 bases left between them. Germline V gene lookup returns CDR1 KGHSH and CDR2 LQKENI. The sample taken for sequencing was peripheral blood. This sequence joins TRBV18 and TRBJ1-2; D perhaps matches TRBD1 (5 bases). The receptor comes from a man in his fifties with acute or convalescent COVID-19. CDR3: CASSPDKNYGYTF. The CDR3 coding sequence is TGTGCCAGCTCACCGGACAAAAACTATGGCTACACCTTC. Variable domain in full (rest from reference TRBV18 and TRBJ1-2): NAGVMQNPRHLVRRRGQEARLRCSPMKGHSHVYWYRQLPEEGLKFMVYLQKENIIDESGMPKERFSAEFPKEGPSILRIQQVVRGDSAAYFCASSPDKNYGYTFGSGTRLTVV.